Listed below are T cell receptor beta chains from one sample, sequenced in a study of regulatory T cells in long-lasting Graves disease. TCRdb ran MiXCR on the multiplex PCR reads and lists one entry per CDR3 protein. The top ten hold roughly 20% of the sample, which has 350,000 to 400,000 distinct CDR3 sequences, roughly a sixth seen once. The sample in question was peripheral blood mononuclear cells (PBMCs), obtained at new diagnosis, from a patient treated with antithyroid drugs. The receptor set was obtained from a female donor with Graves disease. Both conserved end residues are part of each CDR3. The D gene is left open where the match is weak. The size field is filled for only some rows; it gives once, few, many or a size class.

cdr3_aa: CASGFLRDRVNEQYF
cdr3_nt: TGTGCCAGCGGATTCCTCCGGGACAGGGTCAACGAGCAGTACTTC
v_call: TRBV7-9
j_call: TRBJ2-7
clone_size: many
d_call: TRBD1

cdr3_aa: CASSTGNSNQPQHF
cdr3_nt: TGTGCCAGCAGTACAGGGAATAGCAATCAGCCCCAGCATTTT
v_call: TRBV12-3/TRBV12-4
j_call: TRBJ1-5
clone_size: .
d_call: .

cdr3_aa: CASSQGTYNEQFF
cdr3_nt: TGTGCCAGCAGCCAAGGCACCTACAATGAGCAGTTCTTC
v_call: TRBV3-1
j_call: TRBJ2-1
clone_size: many
d_call: .

cdr3_aa: CASSIRTSSNTEAFF
cdr3_nt: TGTGCCAGCAGCATCCGGACAAGTTCGAACACTGAAGCTTTCTTT
v_call: TRBV13
j_call: TRBJ1-1
clone_size: many
d_call: .

cdr3_aa: CSASHAGGNTIYF
cdr3_nt: TGCAGTGCTAGTCACGCGGGGGGAAACACCATATATTTT
v_call: TRBV20-1
j_call: TRBJ1-3
clone_size: few
d_call: .

cdr3_aa: CASSQVTGRSYNEQFF
cdr3_nt: TGTGCCAGCAGCCAAGTCACAGGTCGCTCCTACAATGAGCAGTTCTTC
v_call: TRBV3-1
j_call: TRBJ2-1
clone_size: few
d_call: .

cdr3_aa: CASRTDSSYNSPLHF
cdr3_nt: TGTGCCAGCAGGACGGACAGCTCCTATAATTCACCCCTCCACTTT
v_call: TRBV6-1
j_call: TRBJ1-6
clone_size: many
d_call: .

cdr3_aa: CASSLGDPTDTQYF
cdr3_nt: TGTGCCAGCAGTTTAGGGGATCCCACAGATACGCAGTATTTT
v_call: TRBV12-3/TRBV12-4
j_call: TRBJ2-3
clone_size: many
d_call: .

cdr3_aa: CASSLWGLGEQYF
cdr3_nt: TGTGCCAGCAGCTTGTGGGGGCTGGGCGAGCAGTACTTC
v_call: TRBV5-6
j_call: TRBJ2-7
clone_size: few
d_call: .

cdr3_aa: CASSTSGKGDAGELFF
cdr3_nt: TGTGCCAGCAGTACCTCAGGGAAGGGCGACGCCGGGGAGCTGTTTTTT
v_call: TRBV12-3/TRBV12-4
j_call: TRBJ2-2
clone_size: few
d_call: .

cdr3_aa: CATRREGAPLHF
cdr3_nt: TGTGCCACCAGGAGGGAGGGGGCACCCCTCCACTTT
v_call: TRBV15
j_call: TRBJ1-6
clone_size: .
d_call: .

cdr3_aa: CASSPSRQEYSPLHF
cdr3_nt: TGTGCCAGCAGCCCGAGCCGACAGGAATATTCACCCCTCCACTTT
v_call: TRBV7-2
j_call: TRBJ1-6
clone_size: few
d_call: .

cdr3_aa: CASSQGTGSSGEKLFF
cdr3_nt: TGTGCCAGCAGCCAAGGCACAGGGAGTTCTGGCGAAAAACTGTTTTTT
v_call: TRBV3-1
j_call: TRBJ1-4
clone_size: many
d_call: .

cdr3_aa: CASSLGTGAASRAFF
cdr3_nt: TGTGCCAGCAGCTTGGGGACAGGGGCCGCGAGCCGGGCTTTCTTT
v_call: TRBV7-2
j_call: TRBJ1-1
clone_size: many
d_call: TRBD1

cdr3_aa: CASSERAGGGRWETQYF
cdr3_nt: TGTGCCAGCAGTGAAAGGGCTGGCGGCGGGAGGTGGGAGACCCAGTACTTC
v_call: TRBV27
j_call: TRBJ2-5
clone_size: once
d_call: TRBD2

cdr3_aa: CASGLPQGATYNEQFF
cdr3_nt: TGTGCCAGCGGACTTCCCCAGGGAGCGACCTACAATGAGCAGTTCTTC
v_call: TRBV5-6
j_call: TRBJ2-1
clone_size: .
d_call: .

cdr3_aa: CSASGQGAWELFF
cdr3_nt: TGCAGTGCTTCCGGACAGGGGGCTTGGGAGCTGTTTTTT
v_call: TRBV20-1
j_call: TRBJ2-2
clone_size: few
d_call: TRBD1

cdr3_aa: CASSSPRGRNTEAFF
cdr3_nt: TGCGCCAGCAGCTCGCCAAGGGGGAGGAACACTGAAGCTTTCTTT
v_call: TRBV5-1
j_call: TRBJ1-1
clone_size: many
d_call: .

cdr3_aa: CASSHRDSSYEQYF
cdr3_nt: TGTGCCAGCAGTCACCGGGACAGCTCCTACGAGCAGTACTTC
v_call: TRBV27
j_call: TRBJ2-7
clone_size: many
d_call: TRBD1

cdr3_aa: CASSGQGALAGEAFF
cdr3_nt: TGTGCCAGCAGTGGACAGGGGGCGTTAGCGGGTGAAGCTTTCTTT
v_call: TRBV2
j_call: TRBJ1-1
clone_size: .
d_call: TRBD1

cdr3_aa: CASSLGGPVDTQYF
cdr3_nt: TGCGCCAGCAGCTTGGGCGGGCCGGTGGATACGCAGTATTTT
v_call: TRBV5-1
j_call: TRBJ2-3
clone_size: many
d_call: .

cdr3_aa: CASGLAGVPNEQFF
cdr3_nt: TGTGCTAGTGGCTTAGCGGGAGTGCCCAATGAGCAGTTCTTC
v_call: TRBV12-5
j_call: TRBJ2-1
clone_size: many
d_call: TRBD2

cdr3_aa: CASSPWGSTSGWGTDTQYF
cdr3_nt: TGTGCCAGCAGCCCTTGGGGGTCGACTAGCGGCTGGGGAACAGATACGCAGTATTTT
v_call: TRBV7-9
j_call: TRBJ2-3
clone_size: few
d_call: TRBD2

cdr3_aa: CASSVGKRQGWGTDTQYF
cdr3_nt: TGTGCCAGCAGCGTCGGAAAACGACAGGGGTGGGGCACAGATACGCAGTATTTT
v_call: TRBV5-4
j_call: TRBJ2-3
clone_size: .
d_call: TRBD1

cdr3_aa: CASSLGGFGTDTQYF
cdr3_nt: TGCGCCAGCAGCTTGGGGGGGTTTGGCACAGATACGCAGTATTTT
v_call: TRBV5-1
j_call: TRBJ2-3
clone_size: .
d_call: .

cdr3_aa: CASSLADRLNTEAFF
cdr3_nt: TGTGCCAGCAGCCTGGCCGACAGGTTGAACACTGAAGCTTTCTTT
v_call: TRBV5-5
j_call: TRBJ1-1
clone_size: few
d_call: .

cdr3_aa: CASSSRHGQGLYNEQFF
cdr3_nt: TGTGCCAGCAGCTCCAGACACGGACAGGGGCTATACAATGAGCAGTTCTTC
v_call: TRBV7-9
j_call: TRBJ2-1
clone_size: .
d_call: TRBD1

cdr3_aa: CASSFNSRGTGELFF
cdr3_nt: TGTGCCAGCAGTTTTAACAGCCGCGGCACCGGGGAGCTGTTTTTT
v_call: TRBV12-3/TRBV12-4
j_call: TRBJ2-2
clone_size: many
d_call: .

cdr3_aa: CASSQGIAPPYTNEQFF
cdr3_nt: TGTGCCAGCAGCCAAGGTATTGCACCCCCTTATACCAATGAGCAGTTCTTC
v_call: TRBV3-1
j_call: TRBJ2-1
clone_size: .
d_call: .

cdr3_aa: CASSYRLAGDEQFF
cdr3_nt: TGTGCCAGCAGTTACCGACTAGCGGGAGATGAGCAGTTCTTC
v_call: TRBV12-3/TRBV12-4
j_call: TRBJ2-1
clone_size: many
d_call: TRBD2

cdr3_aa: CASSFKLAGKLHEQYF
cdr3_nt: TGTGCCAGCAGTTTTAAACTAGCGGGAAAACTCCACGAGCAGTACTTC
v_call: TRBV28
j_call: TRBJ2-7
clone_size: many
d_call: TRBD2

cdr3_aa: CASSVGGTSPDTQYF
cdr3_nt: TGCGCCAGCAGCGTGGGGGGGACTAGTCCAGATACGCAGTATTTT
v_call: TRBV5-1
j_call: TRBJ2-3
clone_size: many
d_call: TRBD2

cdr3_aa: CAISRTPRGETQYF
cdr3_nt: TGTGCCATCTCCAGGACCCCTCGGGGGGAGACCCAGTACTTC
v_call: TRBV27
j_call: TRBJ2-5
clone_size: many
d_call: .

cdr3_aa: CASSHTGRGYTF
cdr3_nt: TGTGCCAGCAGCCACACAGGGAGGGGCTACACCTTC
v_call: TRBV3-1
j_call: TRBJ1-2
clone_size: many
d_call: .

cdr3_aa: CASSFGTGYYEQYF
cdr3_nt: TGTGCCAGCAGTTTTGGGACAGGGTACTACGAGCAGTACTTC
v_call: TRBV6-5
j_call: TRBJ2-7
clone_size: many
d_call: TRBD1

cdr3_aa: CASSLGGYPSTDTQYF
cdr3_nt: TGCGCCAGCAGCTTGGGAGGTTATCCTAGCACAGATACGCAGTATTTT
v_call: TRBV5-1
j_call: TRBJ2-3
clone_size: many
d_call: .

cdr3_aa: CASSSPPVELFF
cdr3_nt: TGTGCCAGCAGCTCCCCCCCTGTGGAGCTGTTTTTT
v_call: TRBV7-3
j_call: TRBJ2-2
clone_size: many
d_call: .

cdr3_aa: CSAGRDRGEDTQYF
cdr3_nt: TGCAGTGCTGGCCGGGACAGGGGGGAGGATACGCAGTATTTT
v_call: TRBV20-1
j_call: TRBJ2-3
clone_size: many
d_call: TRBD1

cdr3_aa: CASSLNVNQPQHF
cdr3_nt: TGTGCCAGCAGTTTGAACGTCAATCAGCCCCAGCATTTT
v_call: TRBV12-3/TRBV12-4
j_call: TRBJ1-5
clone_size: many
d_call: .

cdr3_aa: CASSERGRGPEAFF
cdr3_nt: TGTGCCAGCAGTGAACGAGGAAGAGGGCCTGAAGCTTTCTTT
v_call: TRBV6-2/TRBV6-3
j_call: TRBJ1-1
clone_size: many
d_call: .

cdr3_aa: CASSPTSGGAGNEQFF
cdr3_nt: TGTGCCAGCAGCCCGACTAGCGGGGGGGCAGGGAATGAGCAGTTCTTC
v_call: TRBV9
j_call: TRBJ2-1
clone_size: many
d_call: TRBD2

cdr3_aa: CASSPSGRYMNTEAFF
cdr3_nt: TGTGCCAGCAGTCCATCAGGGAGATACATGAACACTGAAGCTTTCTTT
v_call: TRBV6-1
j_call: TRBJ1-1
clone_size: many
d_call: .

cdr3_aa: CSVEGESGYTF
cdr3_nt: TGCAGCGTTGAAGGGGAAAGTGGCTACACCTTC
v_call: TRBV29-1
j_call: TRBJ1-2
clone_size: many
d_call: .

cdr3_aa: CASSQDRGWLSPLHF
cdr3_nt: TGTGCCAGCAGCCAAGACAGGGGGTGGCTTTCACCCCTCCACTTT
v_call: TRBV14
j_call: TRBJ1-6
clone_size: .
d_call: TRBD1

cdr3_aa: CAWGTSGLTDTQYF
cdr3_nt: TGTGCCTGGGGCACTAGCGGGTTGACAGATACGCAGTATTTT
v_call: TRBV30
j_call: TRBJ2-3
clone_size: .
d_call: TRBD2

cdr3_aa: CASSLLSGVREAAAFF
cdr3_nt: TGTGCCAGCAGCTTACTTTCCGGTGTCAGAGAGGCGGCAGCTTTCTTT
v_call: TRBV5-5
j_call: TRBJ1-1
clone_size: few
d_call: .

cdr3_aa: CASSRALGGRQGSNQPQHF
cdr3_nt: TGTGCCAGCAGTCGGGCGCTTGGGGGGCGGCAGGGGAGCAATCAGCCCCAGCATTTT
v_call: TRBV12-3/TRBV12-4
j_call: TRBJ1-5
clone_size: once
d_call: .

cdr3_aa: CASSLARLAGGEQFF
cdr3_nt: TGTGCCAGCAGCTTAGCGCGGCTAGCGGGGGGAGAGCAGTTCTTC
v_call: TRBV7-9
j_call: TRBJ2-1
clone_size: .
d_call: TRBD2

cdr3_aa: CASSSSGAGNEQFF
cdr3_nt: TGTGCCAGTAGTTCAAGCGGGGCGGGGAATGAGCAGTTCTTC
v_call: TRBV19
j_call: TRBJ2-1
clone_size: few
d_call: TRBD2

cdr3_aa: CASSLGLQMSGYTF
cdr3_nt: TGTGCCAGCAGCTTGGGACTTCAGATGAGTGGCTACACCTTC
v_call: TRBV5-4
j_call: TRBJ1-2
clone_size: few
d_call: .

cdr3_aa: CASSQVVPNTEAFF
cdr3_nt: TGCGCCAGCAGCCAAGTGGTCCCGAACACTGAAGCTTTCTTT
v_call: TRBV4-1
j_call: TRBJ1-1
clone_size: many
d_call: .